Following are 20 T cell receptor beta chains from one sample sequenced in a study of early T cells in non-severe SARS-CoV-2 infection. Via MiXCR, TCRdb re-called the 5' RACE reads, giving one row per CDR3 protein. The sample has roughly 51,000 distinct CDR3 sequences; about 7.4% are singletons. Material for sequencing was whole blood. The receptors here all came from an adult who was a healthcare worker with PCR-confirmed SARS-CoV-2 infection or an uninfected control (not recorded which).

The genes are TRBV11-2 and TRBJ2-3, with 7 bases aligning to TRBD1. Trimming at V came to 2 bases and at J to 2 bases, leaving 4 bases not matched to a gene. Germline loops: CDR1 SGHAT, CDR2 FQNNGV. The CDR3 extends over 15 amino acids. The CDR3 reads CASSLRGGYTDTQYF. CDR3 sequence (DNA): TGTGCCAGCAGCTTACGAGGGGGCTACACAGATACGCAGTATTTT.

The V call is TRBV5-6, the J call TRBJ1-1; no clear D. This CDR3 is 16 amino acids long. The V end was cut by 0 bases, the J end by 0 bases, with 12 bases between. Per the germline V gene, CDR1 is SGHDT and CDR2 is YYEEEE. Written as DNA, the CDR3 is TGTGCCAGCAGCTTGGCCGAAGGACTGATGAACACTGAAGCTTTCTTT. Encoded protein: CASSLAEGLMNTEAFF.

This chain uses TRBV11-2 with TRBJ1-2; TRBD1 matches 11 bases. Per germline, CDR1 SGHAT and CDR2 FQNNGV. V trimming: 6 bases; J trimming: 7 bases; junction bases outside the gene matches: 10. The CDR3 is made up of 15 amino acids. Here the CDR3 DNA reads TGTGCCAGCAGTTTCCCGGGACAGGGGGATTTTGGCTACACCTTC. It yields the protein CASSFPGQGDFGYTF. The entire variable domain, with the rest obtained from reference TRBV11-2 and TRBJ1-2, is as follows: EAGVAQSPRYKIIEKRQSVAFWCNPISGHATLYWYQQILGQGPKLLIQFQNNGVVDDSQLPKDRFSAERLKGVDSTLKIQPAKLEDSAVYLCASSFPGQGDFGYTFGSGTRLTVV.

This clonotype showed up just a few times. J is TRBJ2-1 and V is TRBV9; TRBD2 agrees at 8 bases. The CDR3 contains 16 residues. V dropped 4 bases and J dropped 0; count of bases not matched to a gene: 6. Germline assignment: CDR1 SGDLS and CDR2 YYNGEE. The CDR3, as DNA: TGTGCCAGCAGCTCCGCCGGGACTAGCTCCTACAATGAGCAGTTCTTC. Translation gives CASSSAGTSSYNEQFF.

At least ten counts were recorded for this clonotype. The chain links TRBV25-1 to TRBJ2-2; D unresolved. Deletions cut 6 bases from V and 4 bases from J, with 12 bases between. The CDR3 covers 14 residues. From germline, CDR1 is MGHDK and CDR2 SYGVNS. The CDR3 DNA follows: TGTGCCAGCAGGGCGAGGCTTCCCACCGGGGAGCTGTTTTTT. It codes for CASRARLPTGELFF.

The gene calls are TRBV7-9 and TRBJ1-1; tentatively, D is TRBD1 (5 bases). The CDR3 loop spans 16 amino acids. V shed 6 bases and J shed 4 bases, with 21 bases lying between them. CDR1 is SEHNR, CDR2 FQNEAQ, per germline (reference sequence). CDR3 coding DNA: TGTGCCAGCAGACCGACCGTGGGGCTGATTAGCACTGAAGCTTTCTTT. It encodes CASRPTVGLISTEAFF. Combining the CDR3 with reference TRBV7-9 and TRBJ1-1 gives the whole variable domain DTGVSQNPRHKITKRGQNVTFRCDPISEHNRLYWYRQTLGQGPEFLTYFQNEAQLEKSRLLSDRFSAERPKGSFSTLEIQRTEQGDSAMYLCASRPTVGLISTEAFFGQGTRLTVV.

This clonotype was seen ten or more times. The chain recombines TRBV6-5 with TRBJ2-5; TRBD2 matches 8 bases. This CDR3 is 15 amino acids long. Trimming cost V 0 bases and J 4 bases; bases outside gene matches: 4. The germline gives CDR1 MNHEY, CDR2 SVGAGI. The CDR3 DNA reads as TGTGCCAGCAGTTACTCGGGACTAGGGGTAGAGACCCAGTACTTC. Its protein product is CASSYSGLGVETQYF.

This clonotype was seen more than once but under ten times. The chain has TRBV27 and TRBJ2-5; 7 positions match TRBD1. Germline CDR1 is MNHEY and CDR2 is SMNVEV (reference sequence). CDR3 length equals 17 residues. After removal of 6 bases from V and 1 base from J, the junction contained 14 bases not matched to a gene. The DNA of the CDR3 is TGTGCCAGCAGCCCAAGGGGGCCTACCATTCTCCAAGAGACCCAGTACTTC. It is translated as CASSPRGPTILQETQYF.

J is TRBJ2-1 and V is TRBV12-3 or TRBV12-4; 10 bases align to TRBD2. The CDR3 runs to 15 residues. V lost 5 bases, J lost 3 bases, and 4 bases stayed unmatched. The CDR3 DNA follows: TGTGCCAGCAGTCCCGGACTAGCGGTCTACAATGAGCAGTTCTTC. It specifies CASSPGLAVYNEQFF.

This clonotype was detected ten times or more. The chain couples TRBV5-1 to TRBJ2-3; D may be TRBD1 (5 bases). The CDR3 has 14 amino acids. In germline, CDR1 is SGHRS, CDR2 YFSETQ. Trimming shortened V by 2 bases and J by 2 bases, and 9 bases separated the two germline ends. The CDR3 protein is CASSLGDLTDTQYF. CDR3 coding DNA: TGCGCCAGCAGCTTAGGGGATCTCACAGATACGCAGTATTTT.

This clonotype was observed a handful of times. V and J are TRBV7-9 and TRBJ2-2, with 9 nucleotides matching TRBD2. The CDR3 runs to 14 residues. The V gene end was trimmed by 11 bases and the J gene end by 2 bases; junction bases not matched to a gene: 6. Germline CDR1 and CDR2: SEHNR and FQNEAQ (reference sequence). This CDR3 is CAESGTSNTGELFF. CDR3 in DNA: TGTGCCGAATCGGGGACTAGCAACACCGGGGAGCTGTTTTTT.

In this sample, this clonotype turned up many times. The V call is TRBV7-2, the J call TRBJ1-2; D is unresolved. Trimming removed 1 base at V and 3 bases at J, with 12 bases between. There are 15 residues in the CDR3. Germline V lookup: CDR1 SGHTA, CDR2 FQGNSA. The CDR3 DNA is TGTGCCAGCAGCTTAGAACCCCAGACCCACTATGGCTACACCTTC. It is translated as CASSLEPQTHYGYTF.

The genes are TRBV11-2 and TRBJ2-7; 10 nucleotides line up with TRBD1. The J segment lost 3 bases and the V segment lost 5 bases, leaving 4 bases of the junction unmatched. There are 14 residues in the CDR3. In germline, CDR1 is SGHAT, CDR2 FQNNGV. CDR3 residues: CASSQDRGIYEQYF. CDR3 DNA: TGTGCCAGCAGCCAGGACAGGGGGATCTACGAGCAGTACTTC.

This clonotype was seen only a few times. The chain uses TRBV6-6 and TRBJ1-6; tentatively, D is TRBD1 (6 bases). The CDR3 has 16 amino acids. V gave up 5 bases and J gave up 10 bases, with 21 bases separating them. Germline-derived CDR1 and CDR2 are MNHNY and SVGAGI (reference sequence). CDR3 amino acids: CASSITPPGVESPLHF. Here the CDR3 DNA reads TGTGCCAGCAGTATAACCCCTCCAGGGGTGGAATCACCCCTCCACTTT.

This chain uses TRBV28 with TRBJ1-2; D call uncertain. The germline V gene encodes CDR1 MDHEN and CDR2 SYDVKM. The CDR3 runs 12 residues. Trimming stripped 7 bases from V and 2 bases from J, with 8 bases between. The CDR3 DNA reads TGTGCCAGCATCGCATCGAACTATGGCTACACCTTC. Translation gives CASIASNYGYTF.

This clonotype was seen many times. The rearrangement uses TRBV20-1 and TRBJ2-1; 8 bases are shared with TRBD2. Germline V gives CDR1 DFQATT, CDR2 SNEGSKA (reference sequence). With 0 bases clipped from V and 10 bases from J, the junction kept 14 bases outside the gene matches. This CDR3 has 16 residues. CDR3 loop: CSARDPVAGTSQEQFF. The CDR3 nucleotides read TGCAGTGCTAGAGATCCCGTAGCGGGGACCTCACAGGAGCAGTTCTTC.

The table lists this clonotype with many counts. The rearrangement links TRBV10-3 to TRBJ1-1; D is ambiguous. The ends were cut back, 2 bases at V and 1 base at J, with 8 bases in the middle. Germline V CDR1 and CDR2: ENHRY, SYGVKD. The CDR3 runs to 14 residues. CDR3 sequence (DNA): TGTGCCATCAGTGAGATGAGAGCGAACACTGAAGCTTTCTTT. This sequence encodes CAISEMRANTEAFF.

The chain uses TRBV20-1 and TRBJ2-1, with TRBD2 matching 7 bases. Germline CDR1 and CDR2: DFQATT and SNEGSKA (reference sequence). This CDR3 is 15 amino acids long. With 5 bases clipped from V and 4 bases from J, the junction kept 11 bases outside the gene matches. The CDR3 DNA reads TGCAGTGCTTCCCAACGTGGGGGGGGATACAATGAGCAGTTCTTC. This codes for CSASQRGGGYNEQFF.

The chain employs TRBV18 and TRBJ2-1; possibly TRBD1 or TRBD2 for D (6 bases each). This CDR3 contains 15 residues. The V and J ends lost 3 bases and 3 bases respectively, with 12 bases between them. CDR1 and CDR2 from the germline V gene are KGHSH and LQKENI. For the CDR3, the DNA is TGTGCCAGCTCACCTGAGGGGGGAAACTACAATGAGCAGTTCTTC. Amino acids: CASSPEGGNYNEQFF.

This clonotype was detected many times. The rearrangement uses TRBV27 and TRBJ2-1; 10 positions agree with TRBD1. The CDR3 is 14 amino acids. In germline, CDR1 is MNHEY, CDR2 SMNVEV (reference sequence). Germline trimming cut 8 bases from V and 5 bases from J; bases unmatched to any gene: 6. The CDR3 loop is CASADRGLNNEQFF. For the CDR3, the DNA is TGTGCCAGCGCCGACAGGGGGCTGAACAATGAGCAGTTCTTC.